Following are 26 T cell receptor beta chains from one sample sequenced in a study of cytomegalovirus exposure and HLA in healthy donors. Vbeta (60) and Jbeta (13) primers were used in the PCR. The protocol was immunoSEQ multiplex PCR, while the TCRdb copy is restricted to in-frame clones and leaves out a portion. Counted here are 60,000 to 85,000 clones, about 76% occurring once; the ten biggest clones make up 9% to 13%. Input material: PBMCs. Receptors originate from a male donor in good health and CMV-seropositive.

This chain connects TRBV27 to TRBJ2-5; TRBD1 aligns across 10 bases. The J call may be faulty, since TRBJ2-7 better matches the DNA end. Germline lookup yields CDR1 MNHEY and CDR2 SMNVEV (reference sequence). CDR3 size: 14 residues. DNA of the CDR3: TGTGCCAGCAGTTCACCCGGGACAGGGGTCGAGCAGTACTTC. As protein: CASSSPGTGVEQYF.

The chain recombines TRBV9 with TRBJ2-2, with TRBD2 identical over 14 bases. CDR3 length: 16 amino acids. V lost 0 bases to trimming and J lost 5 bases; unmatched junction nucleotides: 0. Germline lookup yields CDR1 SGDLS and CDR2 YYNGEE. The CDR3: CASSVGTSGRTGELFF. CDR3 in DNA: TGTGCCAGCAGCGTAGGGACTAGCGGGAGGACCGGGGAGCTGTTTTTT.

The rearrangement joins TRBV4-1 to TRBJ1-4; D remains unclear. V was pared by 3 bases and J by 3 bases, with 11 bases between. The length of the CDR3 is 15 residues. Looked up from germline, CDR1 is MGHRA and CDR2 is YSYEKL. The CDR3 reads CASSQARDPNEKLFF. The CDR3 DNA is TGCGCCAGCAGCCAGGCTCGGGATCCTAATGAAAAACTGTTTTTT.

The chain couples TRBV5-1 to TRBJ1-5; 10 bases are shared with TRBD1. Germline CDR1 SGHRS, CDR2 YFSETQ. The CDR3 contains 16 residues. V was pared by 4 bases and J by 3 bases, with 7 bases of the junction left unmatched. The DNA of the CDR3 is TGCGCCAGCAGCATAGGGACAGGGGATAACAATCAGCCCCAGCATTTT. Translation gives CASSIGTGDNNQPQHF. Drawing the rest from reference TRBV5-1 and TRBJ1-5, the complete variable domain is KAGVTQTPRYLIKTRGQQVTLSCSPISGHRSVSWYQQTPGQGLQFLFEYFSETQRNKGNFPGRFSGRQFSNSRSEMNVSTLELGDSALYLCASSIGTGDNNQPQHFGDGTRLSIL.

The chain carries TRBV7-8 and TRBJ2-1; 7 bases line up with TRBD1. With 3 bases clipped from V and 6 bases from J, the junction kept 8 bases outside the gene matches. CDR1 is SGHVS, CDR2 FQNEAQ, per germline. The CDR3 has 15 amino acids. For the CDR3, the DNA is TGTGCCAGCAGCTTTGAGGGGGCAAGGTCCAATGAGCAGTTCTTC. This sequence encodes CASSFEGARSNEQFF.

This clone was picked up a small number of times. V and J are TRBV5-5 and TRBJ2-5, with D possibly being TRBD2 (5 bases). V was shortened by 4 bases and J by 3 bases, with 13 bases between the two germline ends. The CDR3 has 14 amino acids. Germline values: CDR1 SGHKS, CDR2 YYEKEE (reference sequence). CDR3 amino acids: CASSRYLREETQYF. CDR3 coding DNA: TGTGCCAGCAGCCGCTATTTGCGGGAAGAGACCCAGTACTTC.

A note on this clone: The germline gene is not matched at one end of the junction; a read error may be the cause. The CDR3 nucleotides are TGTGCCAGCAGTCCTTCAGGGGAAGGGGTCGAAAAACTGCTTTTT. Translation gives CASSPSGEGVEKLLF. The chain recombines TRBV28 with TRBJ1-4; D perhaps matches TRBD1 (6 bases). Germline loops: CDR1 MDHEN, CDR2 SYDVKM. The CDR3 spans 15 residues.

This rearrangement joins TRBV19 to TRBJ1-5; 10 bases match TRBD1. Losses at the gene ends were 6 bases for V and 4 bases for J; bases not matched to a gene: 6. CDR1 LNHDA and CDR2 SQIVND come from the germline V gene (reference sequence). CDR3 length: 15 residues. CDR3 sequence (DNA): TGTGCCAGTAGCCTGGGACAGGGGATTAATCAGCCCCAGCATTTT. Protein product: CASSLGQGINQPQHF.

The chain is built from TRBV7-9 and TRBJ1-4; 9 positions match TRBD1. The junction had 5 bases not matched to a gene; V was cut back by 1 base and J by 8 bases. This CDR3 comprises 15 residues. Germline V gives CDR1 SEHNR, CDR2 FQNEAQ (reference sequence). The CDR3 loop reads CASSLVGQGGEKLFF. CDR3 coding DNA: TGTGCCAGCAGCTTAGTGGGACAGGGCGGCGAAAAACTGTTTTTT. Full variable domain (rest looked up from reference TRBV7-9 and TRBJ1-4): DTGVSQNPRHKITKRGQNVTFRCDPISEHNRLYWYRQTLGQGPEFLTYFQNEAQLEKSRLLSDRFSAERPKGSFSTLEIQRTEQGDSAMYLCASSLVGQGGEKLFFGSGTQLSVL.

The rearrangement joins TRBV18 to TRBJ1-1; 8 positions match TRBD1. Germline assignment: CDR1 KGHSH and CDR2 LQKENI. This CDR3 spans 16 amino acids. The J segment lost 1 base and the V segment lost 2 bases, leaving 6 bases of the junction unmatched. The CDR3: CASSPGQGPKNTEAFF. As DNA, the CDR3 is TGTGCCAGCTCACCAGGACAGGGACCAAAGAACACTGAAGCTTTCTTT.

This chain's CDR3 is CASSPWTPSGAYEQYF. For the CDR3, the DNA is TGTGCCAGCAGTCCCTGGACACCTTCTGGGGCCTACGAGCAGTACTTC. The J gene is TRBJ2-7, the V gene TRBV27, with D possibly TRBD1 on 5 matching bases. V gave up 5 bases and J gave up 2 bases, with 19 bases separating them. Germline CDR1 reads MNHEY; CDR2 reads SMNVEV (reference sequence). CDR3 length equals 16 residues.

V usage is TRBV11-3 and J usage is TRBJ1-4; 8 bases fit TRBD1. The V segment lost 0 bases and the J segment 8 bases; nucleotides outside the gene matches: 14. There are 18 residues in the CDR3. Germline V lookup: CDR1 SGHNT, CDR2 YENEEA. The DNA of the CDR3 is TGTGCCAGCAGCTTAGATAAGCGGGCAGGGGGCGTTTGGGAAAAACTGTTTTTT. Amino acids: CASSLDKRAGGVWEKLFF.

The chain has TRBV5-6 and TRBJ2-3; 9 bases agree with TRBD1. Germline lookup yields CDR1 SGHDT and CDR2 YYEEEE. This CDR3 spans 14 amino acids. V trimming: 5 bases; J trimming: 0 bases; junction bases outside the gene matches: 1. The CDR3 here is CASSGTGSTDTQYF. The CDR3 DNA reads as TGTGCCAGCAGTGGGACAGGGAGCACAGATACGCAGTATTTT.

V is TRBV11-2 and J is TRBJ2-3; D ambiguous. CDR1 SGHAT and CDR2 FQNNGV come from the germline V gene. The CDR3 totals 15 residues. Trimming stripped 0 bases from V and 6 bases from J, with 13 bases between. CDR3 amino acids: CASSLEVSTPDTQYF. The CDR3 coding sequence is TGTGCCAGCAGCTTAGAGGTCTCGACTCCGGATACGCAGTATTTT. Complete variable domain (other parts from reference TRBV11-2 and TRBJ2-3): EAGVAQSPRYKIIEKRQSVAFWCNPISGHATLYWYQQILGQGPKLLIQFQNNGVVDDSQLPKDRFSAERLKGVDSTLKIQPAKLEDSAVYLCASSLEVSTPDTQYFGPGTRLTVL.

The chain combines TRBV5-1 with TRBJ1-1; no firm D call. The CDR3 sequence is 14 residues long. The V gene's germline CDR1 is SGHRS and CDR2 YFSETQ. With 7 bases removed from V and 0 bases from J, the gap between germline ends came to 13 bases. The CDR3 protein is CASCQVFMNTEAFF. In DNA form, the CDR3 reads TGCGCCAGCTGTCAGGTGTTCATGAACACTGAAGCTTTCTTT.

This clone has just one count. The chain employs TRBV6-4 and TRBJ2-2; 13 positions agree with TRBD2. Germline values: CDR1 MRHNA, CDR2 SNTAGT. This CDR3 comprises 16 residues. V dropped 6 bases and J dropped 6; count of bases not matched to a gene: 7. CDR3 sequence (DNA): TGTGCCAGCAGCCAAACTAGCGGGGGGGCCGCCGGGGAGCTGTTTTTT. Protein: CASSQTSGGAAGELFF.

This chain's CDR3 is CASSAIPGQKNEKLFF. The CDR3 nucleotides are TGTGCCAGCAGCGCAATACCGGGACAGAAAAATGAAAAACTGTTTTTT. The chain employs TRBV11-2 and TRBJ1-4; 7 bases are shared with TRBD1. The germline gives CDR1 SGHAT, CDR2 FQNNGV. The CDR3 extends over 16 amino acids. The V and J ends lost 5 bases and 5 bases, in that order; junction bases with no gene match: 11.

This chain links TRBV7-2 with TRBJ2-2; D uncertain. The CDR3 loop spans 13 amino acids. Germline values: CDR1 SGHTA, CDR2 FQGNSA. Trimming stripped 4 bases from V and 5 bases from J, with 8 bases between. CDR3 in amino acids: CASSSLGTGELFF. CDR3 in DNA: TGTGCCAGCAGCTCTCTCGGGACCGGGGAGCTGTTTTTT.

The chain joins TRBV9 to TRBJ2-1; D uncertain. This CDR3 contains 12 residues. Trimming stripped 1 base from V and 6 bases from J, with 5 bases between. CDR1 is SGDLS and CDR2 is YYNGEE in the germline V gene. In DNA, the CDR3 is TGTGCCAGCAGCGTACGTGTCAATGAGCAGTTCTTC. Amino acid sequence: CASSVRVNEQFF. Looking up the rest from reference TRBV9 and TRBJ2-1 gives the full variable domain: DSGVTQTPKHLITATGQRVTLRCSPRSGDLSVYWYQQSLDQGLQFLIQYYNGEERAKGNILERFSAQQFPDLHSELNLSSLELGDSALYFCASSVRVNEQFFGPGTRLTVL.

The J gene is TRBJ2-7, the V gene TRBV6-7, with 8 nucleotides matching TRBD2. TRBV6-7 qualifies as an ORF whose function is uncertain. The CDR3 runs to 17 residues. V was clipped by 1 base and J by 6 bases; unmatched bases: 14. The CDR3: CASSYCAGGLSVPEQYF. CDR3 bases: TGTGCCAGCAGTTACTGTGCGGGAGGCCTCTCCGTTCCCGAGCAGTACTTC.

The J gene is TRBJ1-5, the V gene TRBV2; 7 bases align to TRBD1. The junction had 9 bases not matched to a gene; V was cut back by 1 base and J by 9 bases. Germline assignment: CDR1 SNHLY and CDR2 FYNNEI. This CDR3 has 15 residues. The CDR3 spells CASSEVAGQLGPQHF. The CDR3 DNA reads TGTGCCAGCAGTGAAGTCGCGGGACAGCTGGGGCCCCAGCATTTT.

The chain uses TRBV6-6 and TRBJ2-7; TRBD1 is a possible D gene (5 bases). Germline V gene sequence: CDR1 MNHNY, CDR2 SVGAGI (reference sequence). Trimming removed 6 bases at V and 3 bases at J, with 12 bases between. The CDR3 totals 13 residues. The CDR3: CASRPTGLYEQYF. In DNA form, the CDR3 reads TGTGCCAGCAGACCCACAGGTCTCTACGAGCAGTACTTC.

This clone was seen more than once but under ten times. This rearrangement joins TRBV19 to TRBJ1-1; 9 positions agree with TRBD1. The CDR3 runs 14 residues. Germline CDR1 LNHDA, CDR2 SQIVND (reference sequence). Losses at the gene ends were 3 bases for V and 1 base for J; bases not matched to a gene: 0. This chain's CDR3 is CASSMDRGNTEAFF. The DNA for the CDR3 is TGTGCCAGTAGTATGGACAGGGGGAACACTGAAGCTTTCTTT.

J is TRBJ2-1 and V is TRBV5-1; the D gene is possibly TRBD1 (6 bases). This CDR3 is built from 13 residues. Trimming shortened V by 7 bases and J by 3 bases, and 11 bases separated the two germline ends. The germline CDR1 and CDR2 sequences are SGHRS and YFSETQ. The CDR3, as DNA: TGCGCCAGCGGCAAACAGGGCTACAATGAGCAGTTCTTC. Protein: CASGKQGYNEQFF.

The V gene is TRBV19, the J gene TRBJ2-1; 11 bases line up with TRBD2. Germline values: CDR1 LNHDA, CDR2 SQIVND (reference sequence). The V segment lost 7 bases and the J segment 8 bases; nucleotides outside the gene matches: 16. The CDR3 covers 17 residues. The CDR3 sequence: CASTDGTSGYKGHEQFF. CDR3 bases: TGTGCCAGTACCGATGGGACTAGCGGTTATAAGGGCCATGAGCAGTTCTTC.

The chain is built from TRBV6-6 and TRBJ1-3; 10 positions agree with TRBD1. Trimming cost V 5 bases and J 2 bases; bases outside gene matches: 6. This CDR3 is built from 16 residues. Germline CDR1 is MNHNY and CDR2 is SVGAGI (reference sequence). CDR3 residues: CASSPRTGGTGNTIYF. DNA for the CDR3: TGTGCCAGCAGTCCTCGGACAGGGGGAACTGGAAACACCATATATTTT.